This entry features one TCR beta chain sequence. What it binds is not known. Germline V gene data show CDR1 as SQVTM and CDR2 as ANQGSEA. Trimming removed 4 bases from V and 0 bases from J; junction bases left unmatched: 4. The CDR3 runs to 17 residues. The data stem from a study of PD-1 blockade in classical Hodgkin lymphoma. Brentuximab vedotin exposure varied among the patients, all of whom had relapsed after autologous stem cell transplantation. Regarding the study as a whole: According to reports, newly diagnosed patients had lower baseline TCR diversity than healthy donors, and relapsed/refractory patients had lower baseline TCR diversity still.

TCRdb's table, derived via immunoSEQ multiplex PCR, lists solely in-frame clones and lacks some. The repertoire holds roughly 150,000 clones, around four fifths seen once, with about 9.2% in the top ten. The receptor's source is a human donor with classical Hodgkin lymphoma. This specimen consisted of peripheral blood mononuclear cells (PBMCs), obtained before the second cycle of nivolumab. This chain connects TRBV29-1 to TRBJ2-1, with TRBD2 matching over 15 bases. This chain's CDR3 is CSVVGTSGRSSYNEQFF. DNA for the CDR3: TGCAGCGTTGTGGGGACTAGCGGGAGGAGCTCCTACAATGAGCAGTTCTTC.